This TCR beta chain was recorded in a study of shared clonotypes between healthy human individuals. Repertoires were generated with immunoSEQ multiplex PCR, while TCRdb's copy carries only in-frame clones and drops some. Seen here are about 2.2 million clones, 85% to 95% observed once, and the top ten hold 1.7%. Naive CD8 isolation took CD45RO-negative cells positively selected for CCR7 and excluded terminally differentiated effector memory CD45RA+ cells. V was shortened by 4 bases and J by 2 bases, with 25 bases between the two germline ends. Germline lookup yields CDR1 SGDLS and CDR2 YYNGEE. The CDR3 consists of 19 residues.

The chain has TRBV9 and TRBJ1-5; D gene ambiguous. This clonotype originated in a man aged 18 to 29 in good health. Some clones in this sample may be carry-over from other donors' samples. Sequenced: naive CD8+ T cells from PBMCs. The CDR3 region is CASSPRVARRIPRNQPQHF. The DNA for the CDR3 is TGTGCCAGCAGCCCTAGAGTGGCCAGACGAATCCCCCGCAATCAGCCCCAGCATTTT.